This paragraph reports one TCR beta chain. What it binds is unknown. One entry per CDR3 protein, called by TCRdb with MiXCR from the reads. The table includes under 200,000 distinct CDR3 sequences, about a fifth detected once. This sample was taken from a study of T cell repertoires in cytomegalovirus infection. Study findings and constraints: CMV-specific HLA-C-restricted TCR beta clonotypes dominated the ex vivo response. CMV carriers with the relevant HLA were identified by cumulative public TCR beta family frequency.

The CDR3 is made up of 17 amino acids. From germline, CDR1 is WNHNN and CDR2 SYGVQD (reference sequence). V gave up 5 bases and J gave up 0 bases; unmatched junction bases: 5. The J gene is TRBJ2-1, the V gene TRBV10-1; TRBD2 matches 12 bases. Here the sequenced sample was CD8+ T cells from cultured PBMCs, taken from culture after CMV antigen stimulation. This clonotype was sampled from a human donor in good health (CMV status not recorded). Some clones in this sample may be carry-over from other donors' samples. CDR3 protein: CASSTGLAGVSYNEQFF. CDR3 sequence (DNA): TGCGCCAGCAGTACGGGACTAGCGGGTGTCTCCTACAATGAGCAGTTCTTC.